The 25 T cell receptor beta chains presented below share a single source sample, sequenced in a study of T cells in Graves' hyperthyroidism and ophthalmopathy. RNA transcripts provided the source from which TCR beta CDR3 regions were amplified. The HTBI primer set drove a first-round RT-PCR of the TCR CDR3. From the multiplex PCR reads, TCRdb called clonotypes with MiXCR, one entry per CDR3 protein. Of about 360,000 distinct CDR3 sequences detected, roughly 13% appear once; the ten largest clones hold roughly 8.3%. The specimen sequenced was blood. These receptor sequences come from a woman younger than 30 with Graves' hyperthyroidism.

The chain has TRBV7-3 and TRBJ2-2; 12 nucleotides line up with TRBD2. The CDR3 runs 16 residues. V shed 6 bases and J 7 bases; nucleotides not matched to a gene: 9. The germline V gene has CDR1 SGHTA and CDR2 FQGTGA. The CDR3 DNA is TGTGCCAGCAGTCCAGCTAGCGGGAGGGGCAGCGGGGAGCTGTTTTTT. This translates into CASSPASGRGSGELFF.

There are many counts of this clonotype. The DNA of the CDR3 is TGTGCCAGCCTGCGTCGGACTAGCGGGCTAACCGGGGGTACGCAGTATTTT. This codes for CASLRRTSGLTGGTQYF. The chain recombines TRBV6-2 or TRBV6-3 with TRBJ2-3, with 11 bases aligning to TRBD2. The J segment lost 8 bases and the V segment lost 8 bases, leaving 18 bases of the junction unmatched. The CDR3 sequence is 17 residues long. CDR1 is MNHEY, CDR2 SVGEGT, per germline.

Ten or more counts support this clonotype. This chain joins TRBV20-1 and TRBJ1-4, with D tentatively TRBD1 (5 bases). Trimming took 3 bases from V and 5 from J, leaving 7 bases between them. The CDR3 is 12 residues long. From germline, CDR1 is DFQATT and CDR2 SNEGSKA (reference sequence). DNA for the CDR3: TGCAGTGCTAGTACAGGCAATGAAAAACTGTTTTTT. Translation gives CSASTGNEKLFF.

Ten or more counts support this clonotype. The chain combines TRBV30 with TRBJ1-1; possibly TRBD1 for D (6 bases). Trimming removed 2 bases from V and 6 bases from J, with 16 bases in between. CDR1 and CDR2 (germline): GTSNPN, SVGIG (reference sequence). The CDR3 contains 14 residues. The CDR3 nucleotides are TGTGCCTGGAGTTACCGGGGGGCGTATGCTGAAGCTTTCTTT. Its translation: CAWSYRGAYAEAFF. Using reference TRBV30 and TRBJ1-1 for the parts outside the CDR3, the full variable domain is SQTIHQWPATLVQPVGSPLSLECTVEGTSNPNLYWYRQAAGRGLQLLFYSVGIGQISSEVPQNLSASRPQDRQFILSSKKLLLSDSGFYLCAWSYRGAYAEAFFGQGTRLTVV.

This clonotype was detected only a few times. V is TRBV6-2 or TRBV6-3 and J is TRBJ1-4; D is possibly TRBD1 (5 bases). From germline, CDR1 is MNHEY and CDR2 SVGEGT. The ends were cut back, 2 bases at V and 8 bases at J, with 18 bases in the middle. The CDR3 is 16 amino acids. CDR3 residues: CASSYGLGAIKEKLFF. DNA for the CDR3: TGTGCCAGCAGTTACGGTTTAGGGGCGATAAAGGAAAAACTGTTTTTT.

This clonotype was seen many times. The chain employs TRBV11-2 and TRBJ2-5; D gene uncertain. The V end was cut by 6 bases, the J end by 5 bases, with 16 bases between. Germline values: CDR1 SGHAT, CDR2 FQNNGV. The CDR3 contains 14 residues. In DNA form, the CDR3 reads TGTGCCAGCAGTAAGATCGTGGATCGTGAGACCCAGTACTTC. Its protein is CASSKIVDRETQYF. Full variable domain (outside the CDR3, taken from reference TRBV11-2 and TRBJ2-5): EAGVAQSPRYKIIEKRQSVAFWCNPISGHATLYWYQQILGQGPKLLIQFQNNGVVDDSQLPKDRFSAERLKGVDSTLKIQPAKLEDSAVYLCASSKIVDRETQYFGPGTRLLVL.

This clonotype was found a few times. The V gene is TRBV4-1, the J gene TRBJ2-3; D remains unclear. Germline V lookup: CDR1 MGHRA, CDR2 YSYEKL. The germline V and J ends were trimmed by 0 bases and 6 bases, with 10 bases remaining between them. CDR3 size: 14 residues. The CDR3, as DNA: TGCGCCAGCAGCCAAGAGCCCTTGGGGGATACGCAGTATTTT. Protein product: CASSQEPLGDTQYF.

This clonotype was detected a few times. This may be a read error, as it is one base from a much larger clone. The V gene is TRBV7-3, the J gene TRBJ2-1; D is unresolved. The CDR3 loop spans 13 amino acids. Germline V CDR1 and CDR2: SGHTA, FQGTGA. The CDR3: CANSPDRDNEQFF. The CDR3 DNA is TGTGCCAACAGCCCCGACCGCGACAATGAGCAGTTCTTC.

This clonotype was detected ten times or more. The rearrangement links TRBV29-1 to TRBJ2-1; TRBD2 matches at 8 bases. The ends lost 4 bases at V and 13 bases at J; junction bases unmatched: 12. Germline CDR1 SQVTM, CDR2 ANQGSEA. CDR3 length equals 13 residues. For the CDR3, the DNA is TGCAGCGTTGGTCTCACCCCGGGACTAGAACAGTTCTTC. Translation: CSVGLTPGLEQFF.

There are many counts of this clonotype. The chain couples TRBV24-1 to TRBJ2-1, with TRBD1 matching 7 bases. The V and J ends lost 5 bases and 5 bases, in that order; junction bases with no gene match: 8. The germline gives CDR1 KGHDR, CDR2 SFDVKD. This CDR3 is built from 15 residues. The DNA for the CDR3 is TGTGCCACCAGTGTTCGGCTAGGGGGCCACAATGAGCAGTTCTTC. Residues: CATSVRLGGHNEQFF.

This clonotype was seen repeatedly, ten times or more. The chain employs TRBV20-1 and TRBJ1-5; perhaps TRBD1 as D (5 bases). CDR1 is DFQATT and CDR2 is SNEGSKA in the germline V gene (reference sequence). V was pared by 3 bases and J by 9 bases, with 12 bases between. CDR3 length equals 12 residues. The CDR3 sequence: CSASLDGGPQHF. CDR3 nucleotide sequence: TGCAGTGCTAGCCTAGATGGGGGGCCCCAGCATTTT.

This clonotype was seen repeatedly, ten times or more. V and J are TRBV6-1 and TRBJ1-1; D remains ambiguous. The germline CDR1 and CDR2 sequences are MNHNS and SASEGT. The germline V and J ends were trimmed by 7 bases and 5 bases, with 14 bases remaining between them. The CDR3 is 13 residues long. CDR3 bases: TGTGCCAGCACTTTTATGGGAAGGACTGAAGCTTTCTTT. The encoded protein is CASTFMGRTEAFF.

As for this clonotype: This may be a read error, as it is one base from a much larger clone. In this CDR3 the conserved last residue, phenylalanine or tryptophan, is missing, so a read error is likely. V is TRBV5-1 and J is TRBJ1-5; D is unclear. Per the germline V gene, CDR1 is SGHRS and CDR2 is YFSETQ. The germline V and J ends were trimmed by 0 bases and 6 bases, with 13 bases remaining between them. The CDR3 length is 15 residues. CDR3 bases: TGCGCCAGCAGCTTGGGTGCGGAGGTAGGTCAGCCCCAGCATCTT. The encoded protein is CASSLGAEVGQPQHL.

This clonotype turned up a few times. CDR3 region: CAISSSGAFRVLSDTQYF. Written as DNA, the CDR3 is TGTGCCATCAGTTCCTCCGGGGCCTTCAGGGTATTATCAGATACGCAGTATTTT. The rearrangement uses TRBV10-3 and TRBJ2-3; D possibly uses TRBD1 or TRBD2 (5 bases each). CDR1 is ENHRY and CDR2 is SYGVKD in the germline V gene. The V end lost 5 bases, the J end lost 4 bases, and 25 bases lay between the germline ends. The CDR3 has 18 amino acids.

V gene TRBV10-1 combines with J gene TRBJ2-6, with D possibly being TRBD1 (6 bases). Germline V gene lookup returns CDR1 WNHNN and CDR2 SYGVQD (reference sequence). The CDR3 has 15 residues. V lost 7 bases to trimming and J lost 0 bases, with 10 bases between them. The CDR3 loop is CASKDSSSGANVLTF. The CDR3 nucleotides are TGCGCCAGCAAGGACAGCAGCTCTGGGGCCAACGTCCTGACTTTC.

V gene TRBV9 combines with J gene TRBJ1-1; 10 nucleotides align to TRBD1. The V segment lost 3 bases and the J segment 10 bases; nucleotides outside the gene matches: 3. Germline V gives CDR1 SGDLS, CDR2 YYNGEE. The CDR3 spans 12 residues. The CDR3 loop is CASSGTGGRAFF. The CDR3, as DNA: TGTGCCAGCAGCGGGACAGGGGGACGAGCTTTCTTT.

This clonotype was found a few times. The V call is TRBV29-1, the J call TRBJ2-1; TRBD2 matches 9 bases. CDR1 is SQVTM and CDR2 is ANQGSEA in the germline V gene. V lost 0 bases, J lost 7 bases, and 7 bases stayed unmatched. The CDR3 runs 15 residues. CDR3 region: CSVEDRRLAGNEQFF. The CDR3 DNA sequence: TGCAGCGTTGAAGATCGGCGGCTAGCGGGAAATGAGCAGTTCTTC.

This clonotype has a count of ten or more. This chain connects TRBV14 to TRBJ1-1; no definite D call. The CDR3 length is 12 residues. V lost 5 bases to trimming and J lost 3 bases, with 7 bases between them. CDR1 and CDR2 (germline): SGHDN, FVKESK. The CDR3 protein is CASSWTHTEAFF. CDR3 sequence (DNA): TGTGCCAGCAGCTGGACCCACACTGAAGCTTTCTTT. Together with reference TRBV14 and TRBJ1-1, the CDR3 gives the full variable domain: EAGVTQFPSHSVIEKGQTVTLRCDPISGHDNLYWYRRVMGKEIKFLLHFVKESKQDESGMPNNRFLAERTGGTYSTLKVQPAELEDSGVYFCASSWTHTEAFFGQGTRLTVV.

This clonotype was observed at least ten times. The chain employs TRBV20-1 and TRBJ1-6; possible D gene TRBD1, 5 bases. CDR1 and CDR2 from the germline V gene are DFQATT and SNEGSKA (reference sequence). V was trimmed by 2 bases and J by 7 bases, leaving 15 bases between them. The CDR3 totals 15 residues. Written as DNA, the CDR3 is TGCAGTGCTAGATATCTGGAGGGGATGAATTCACCCCTCCACTTT. Translated: CSARYLEGMNSPLHF.

There are many counts of this clonotype. This chain uses TRBV9 with TRBJ2-1, with D hard to call. Deletions cut 0 bases from V and 7 bases from J, with 17 bases between. CDR1 SGDLS and CDR2 YYNGEE come from the germline V gene. The CDR3 has 16 residues. Here the CDR3 DNA reads TGTGCCAGCAGCGTAGATTTTAAGGGTTTTGGGAATGAGCAGTTCTTC. As protein: CASSVDFKGFGNEQFF.

This clonotype showed up just a few times. The chain uses TRBV4-2 and TRBJ2-2; 9 bases are a match to TRBD2. V lost 4 bases and J lost 5; bases outside the gene matches: 14. CDR1 and CDR2 from the germline V gene are LGHNA and YNFKEQ. This CDR3 comprises 18 residues. The CDR3: CASSPLIGSGSETGELFF. CDR3 in DNA: TGTGCCAGCAGCCCCCTCATTGGTAGCGGGAGTGAAACCGGGGAGCTGTTTTTT.

The chain links TRBV28 to TRBJ2-3; 9 bases line up with TRBD2. The V gene's germline CDR1 is MDHEN and CDR2 SYDVKM. Trimming removed 3 bases from V and 4 bases from J; junction bases left unmatched: 11. The CDR3 sequence is 17 residues long. This chain's CDR3 is CASSLWAGGPQADTQYF. CDR3 DNA: TGTGCCAGCAGTTTGTGGGCGGGGGGGCCGCAGGCAGATACGCAGTATTTT.

The table lists this clonotype with a few counts. The rearrangement joins TRBV5-1 to TRBJ1-2; no definite D call. Germline assignment: CDR1 SGHRS and CDR2 YFSETQ. Trimming cost V 1 base and J 8 bases, with 15 bases left between them. The CDR3 runs 14 residues. The CDR3: CASSLSPQESGYTF. Here the CDR3 DNA reads TGCGCCAGCAGCTTGAGTCCGCAGGAGTCGGGCTACACCTTC.

This clonotype was seen more than once but under ten times. The V call is TRBV30, the J call TRBJ1-4, with 8 bases lining up with TRBD1. The CDR3 length is 12 residues. Per germline, CDR1 GTSNPN and CDR2 SVGIG (reference sequence). Trimming took 4 bases from V and 7 from J; bases not matched to a gene: 2. The CDR3 loop reads CAWTGGGEKLFF. Written as DNA, the CDR3 is TGTGCCTGGACAGGGGGCGGTGAAAAACTGTTTTTT.

This clonotype appeared many times. The chain employs TRBV18 and TRBJ2-3, with D uncertain. V lost 2 bases, J lost 2 bases, and 5 bases lay in between. The CDR3 totals 13 residues. Germline CDR1 KGHSH, CDR2 LQKENI. The CDR3 nucleotides are TGTGCCAGCTCACCAGACCCCACAGATACGCAGTATTTT. Protein sequence: CASSPDPTDTQYF.